The rows below give T cell receptor beta chains drawn from one sample of a study of T cell repertoires in cytomegalovirus infection. TCRdb re-derived calls from the reads in MiXCR, one entry per CDR3 protein. The sample includes about 190,000 distinct CDR3 sequences, roughly 9% of them seen just once. The sequenced sample was PBMCs. These receptors were taken from a human donor in good health (CMV status not recorded). Some clones in this sample may be carry-over from other donors' samples. The CDR3 runs from the conserved cysteine through the conserved F or W.

J gene,V gene,CDR3 protein
TRBJ1-5,TRBV12-3/TRBV12-4,CASSLQATQPQHF
TRBJ1-1,TRBV6-2/TRBV6-3,CASTPRGSEAFF
TRBJ1-2,TRBV28,CASSPATYRVSYTF
TRBJ1-5,TRBV12-3/TRBV12-4,CGSSLSGQPQHF
TRBJ2-3,TRBV7-9,CASVVGVTDTQYF
TRBJ1-2,TRBV6-1,CASSRRGRNAFYGYTF
TRBJ2-7,TRBV7-8,CASSLFSGGGEQYF
TRBJ2-5,TRBV27,CASRPIADPPETQYF
TRBJ1-5,TRBV28,CAIQGGGLSNQPQHF
TRBJ2-1,TRBV6-4,CASSDSVTSSYNEQFF
TRBJ2-1,TRBV7-2,CASSLQGGLYNEQFF
TRBJ1-1,TRBV28,CASKAGNTEAFF
TRBJ1-1,TRBV4-3,CVSSQEPAGMIMTEAFF
TRBJ1-1,TRBV29-1,CSGAQGSSAFF
TRBJ1-3,TRBV30,CAWSDEQGRVGNTIYF
TRBJ2-3,TRBV6-6,CASRGQRGYTDTQYF
TRBJ2-7,TRBV11-3,CASSLGTKDEQYF
TRBJ2-7,TRBV6-2/TRBV6-3,CASQEGGSVYEQYF
TRBJ2-5,TRBV20-1,CSATGLAGEGIQETQYF
TRBJ2-1,TRBV20-1,CSARSGSPPINEQFF
TRBJ2-1,TRBV5-4,CASTLRRERPYNEQFF
TRBJ2-5,TRBV12-3/TRBV12-4,CASSPGRAEETQYF